This T cell receptor beta chain was sequenced in a study of human T cells and chemical hapten exposure. Study-level background: Minor pooled library volume differences mainly drove per-sample TCR yield variation.

This clonotype was detected many times. No antigen is known for it. The CDR3 runs to 17 residues. Per the germline V gene, CDR1 is LGHNA and CDR2 is YNFKEQ. The junction had 13 bases not matched to a gene; V was cut back by 5 bases and J by 0 bases. From whole blood left unfractionated, total RNA was extracted. Individual cDNA molecules had unique molecular identifiers attached to them by the library. Methods used by the authors: A per-sample median of around 100,000 TCRs was observed, with a range of about 20,000 to 700,000. TCRdb called the reads again in MiXCR, with one record for every CDR3 protein. The V and J calls were determined by TCRdb, not by the authors. This sample carries 95,000 to 150,000 distinct CDR3 sequences, over 7% of them seen once, and the ten largest clones take 1.1% to 1.5%. Study findings and constraints: No shift was seen in TCRs above 1 in 1000 frequency with DPC sensitization.

Sequenced: whole blood. The J gene is TRBJ2-7, the V gene TRBV4-2, with 7 bases identical to TRBD2. This receptor was identified in a human donor in good health. Some clones in this sample may be carry-over from other donors' samples. The CDR3 bases are TGTGCCAGCAGCGGACTTAATAGCGGGCTGCTCTCCTACGAGCAGTACTTC. Residues: CASSGLNSGLLSYEQYF.